The 4 T cell receptor beta chains below come from one sample, sequenced in a study of cytomegalovirus exposure and HLA in healthy donors (dated by TCRdb to between 2016 and 2019). The method was the immunoSEQ multiplex PCR assay. The table comes from immuneACCESS by way of TCRdb, which keeps in-frame sequences with V and J called. Part of the clones is missing from these tables; in studies checked, under half for an unresolved V gene and the rest for unknown reasons. For this sample there are 100,000 to 150,000 clones; about 90% appear just once. Together, the top ten hold 1.5% to 2% of the sample. Material for sequencing was PBMCs. Receptor source: a woman under 30 in good health and CMV-seronegative.

This chain connects TRBV14 to TRBJ2-3; a weak D match, TRBD1 (6 bases). Trimming shortened V by 7 bases and J by 2 bases, and 19 bases separated the two germline ends. CDR1 SGHDN and CDR2 FVKESK come from the germline V gene. This CDR3 is built from 16 residues. The CDR3 sequence: CASTPGVARDTDTQYF. The CDR3 nucleotides read TGTGCCAGCACCCCAGGGGTAGCGCGAGACACAGATACGCAGTATTTT. The complete variable domain, with remaining parts taken from reference TRBV14 and TRBJ2-3, reads EAGVTQFPSHSVIEKGQTVTLRCDPISGHDNLYWYRRVMGKEIKFLLHFVKESKQDESGMPNNRFLAERTGGTYSTLKVQPAELEDSGVYFCASTPGVARDTDTQYFGPGTRLTVL.

The chain carries TRBV5-8 and TRBJ2-3; D is perhaps TRBD1 (5 bases). Deletions cut 0 bases from V and 2 bases from J, with 13 bases between. The CDR3 has 16 residues. Germline CDR1 is SGHTS and CDR2 is YDEGEE. CDR3 coding DNA: TGTGCCAGCAGCTTGGGGGGCCGATTTCTCACAGATACGCAGTATTTT. Translated, it gives CASSLGGRFLTDTQYF.

The chain employs TRBV29-1 and TRBJ1-2; 7 bases align to TRBD1. V lost 3 bases and J lost 4; bases outside the gene matches: 5. The germline CDR1 and CDR2 sequences are SQVTM and ANQGSEA. The CDR3 is made up of 13 amino acids. In DNA, the CDR3 is TGCAGCGTTGAGGGGACAGCACTCTATGGCTACACCTTC. Encoded protein: CSVEGTALYGYTF.

The count of this clone is one. The chain combines TRBV28 with TRBJ2-5; 11 bases line up with TRBD2. The CDR3 contains 14 residues. Unmatched junction bases numbered 4, after V lost 8 bases and J lost 2 bases. Germline values: CDR1 MDHEN, CDR2 SYDVKM. The CDR3 coding sequence is TGTGCCAGCTGTCGACTAGCGGGACAAGAGACCCAGTACTTC. Translation gives CASCRLAGQETQYF.